The clone carrying this T cell receptor beta chain has just a few counts. The antigen remains unidentified. The junction does not match germline at one end; this may be a read error. The authors extracted at least 6 micrograms of total RNA per sample. The CDR3 runs to 14 residues. Germline V lookup: CDR1 MNHNY, CDR2 SVGAGI (reference sequence). These data come from a study of blood T cells in healthy people across ages. Overall study results and limits: TCR beta diversity per million T cells fell roughly linearly with age.

With a J-beta primer mix and a sample-barcoded 5' primer, a second PCR ran about 6 to 11 cycles. In TCRdb, the 5' RACE reads were re-called with MiXCR into one record per CDR3 protein. The profile shows nearly 800,000 distinct CDR3 sequences, approximately 25% of them singletons. These same data were also listed under a study on T cells of mothers and their children. This second study notes: All RNA that had been extracted was used for cDNA synthesis at approximately 1.5 ug per 15 ul. Thymic selection molds TCR recombination output in much the same way for related pairs as for unrelated pairs.

The TCR originated in a boy younger than 18 in good health. Specimen: blood. This rearrangement joins TRBV6-6 to TRBJ1-1; the D is unclear. The CDR3 DNA follows: TGTGCCAGCAGTCACTCGACGGGGAACACTGAAGCTTTCTTT. It specifies CASSHSTGNTEAFF.